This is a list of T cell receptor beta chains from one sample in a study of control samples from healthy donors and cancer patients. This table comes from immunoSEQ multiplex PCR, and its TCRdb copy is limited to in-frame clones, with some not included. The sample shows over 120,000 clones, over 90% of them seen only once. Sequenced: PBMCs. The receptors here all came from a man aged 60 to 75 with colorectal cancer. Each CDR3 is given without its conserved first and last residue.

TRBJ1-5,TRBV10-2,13,ASNESNRVPQPQH
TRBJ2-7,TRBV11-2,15,ASSLAPRGRPSYEQY
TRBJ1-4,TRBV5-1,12,ASSRSRTDEKLF
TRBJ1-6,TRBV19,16,ASSMESPTGTYNSPLH
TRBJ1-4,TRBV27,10,ASRTGDEKLF
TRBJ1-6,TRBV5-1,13,ASSLGAGLHSPLH
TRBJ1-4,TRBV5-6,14,ASSFTVTVKNEKLF
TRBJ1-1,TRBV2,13,ASSGTSFLNTEAF
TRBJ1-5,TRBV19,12,ASSIGYSNQPQH
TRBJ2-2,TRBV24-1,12,ATSVQGNTGELF
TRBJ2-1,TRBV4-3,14,ASSQVPSGGNDEQF
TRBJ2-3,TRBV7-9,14,ASSPSRGMGTDTQY
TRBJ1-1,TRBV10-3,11,AAAGTGGGEAF
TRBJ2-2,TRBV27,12,ASSLGTDTGELF
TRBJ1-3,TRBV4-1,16,ASSQGAGMQTRPNTIY
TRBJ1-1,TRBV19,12,ASSISRQGVEAF
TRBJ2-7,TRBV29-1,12,SANTGTGGIEQY
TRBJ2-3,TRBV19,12,ASSIERGIDTQY
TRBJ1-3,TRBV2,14,ASSAGQGSAGNTIY
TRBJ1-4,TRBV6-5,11,ASRGQGVEKLF
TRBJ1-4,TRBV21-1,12,ASIQFATNEKLF
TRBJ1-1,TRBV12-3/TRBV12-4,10,ASRRGNTEAF
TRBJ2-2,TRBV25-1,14,ASSGTSGGRAGELF
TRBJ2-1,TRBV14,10,ASSQLNNEQF
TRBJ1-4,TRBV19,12,ASSVSGAVEKLF
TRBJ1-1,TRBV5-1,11,ASSLMESREAF
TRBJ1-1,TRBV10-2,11,ASSETGGTEAF
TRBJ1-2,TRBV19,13,ASSPPDRSNYGYT
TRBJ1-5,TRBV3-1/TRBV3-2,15,ASSQGTGEKGNQPQH
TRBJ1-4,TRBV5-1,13,ASSLETGRREKLF
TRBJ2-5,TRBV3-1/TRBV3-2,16,ASSPSSGGHRYQETQY